A single sample is the source of the 26 T cell receptor beta chains below, sequenced in a study of blood T cell repertoires in COVID-19 (dated by TCRdb to 2020 to 2022). Receptors were amplified or captured by the immunoSEQ multiplex PCR assay. The clones in this table, taken by TCRdb from immuneACCESS, are in-frame only. Not every clone is retained; where verified, under half of the shortfall comes from an unresolved V gene, and the cause of the rest is unknown. Within this sample are 40,000 to 50,000 clones, with around four fifths of them counted one time only. The ten most abundant clones make up 5% to 6.5% of the sample. Sequenced input: peripheral blood. The receptor source for this set is a man aged 50 or older with active COVID-19.

The chain employs TRBV5-6 and TRBJ2-7; a weak D match, TRBD1 (5 bases). The CDR3 is 15 residues long. Germline values: CDR1 SGHDT, CDR2 YYEEEE. Trimming shortened V by 0 bases and J by 8 bases, and 18 bases separated the two germline ends. CDR3 amino acids: CASSLAKGSYRKQYF. In DNA form, the CDR3 reads TGTGCCAGCAGCTTGGCGAAGGGTTCTTACAGGAAGCAGTACTTC.

The chain links TRBV7-8 to TRBJ2-1; D perhaps matches TRBD1 (6 bases). Germline V lookup: CDR1 SGHVS, CDR2 FQNEAQ. Trimming stripped 4 bases from V and 7 bases from J, with 14 bases between. The CDR3 has 14 residues. DNA for the CDR3: TGTGCCAGCAGCTGGACAGAGTCTGGGAATGAGCAGTTCTTC. This codes for CASSWTESGNEQFF.

The gene calls are TRBV30 and TRBJ1-3; D possibly corresponds to TRBD1 (5 bases). V was cut by 3 bases and J by 3 bases, with 12 bases left in between. There are 14 residues in the CDR3. Germline CDR1 is GTSNPN and CDR2 is SVGIG (reference sequence). This chain's CDR3 is CAWRARGIGNTIYF. The CDR3 DNA sequence: TGTGCCTGGAGGGCGCGGGGCATTGGAAACACCATATATTTT.

The chain joins TRBV15 to TRBJ1-2; D not certain. Trimming removed 2 bases at V and 6 bases at J, with 13 bases between. This CDR3 has 14 residues. Per the germline V gene, CDR1 is LNHNV and CDR2 is YYDKDF (reference sequence). The CDR3 reads CATSRYTGWNGYTF. CDR3 DNA sequence: TGTGCCACCAGCAGATATACCGGGTGGAATGGCTACACCTTC.

The rearrangement uses TRBV5-1 and TRBJ2-1; the D is unclear. Germline loops: CDR1 SGHRS, CDR2 YFSETQ. V was clipped by 4 bases and J by 6 bases, with 11 bases between them. The CDR3 length is 13 residues. The CDR3 is CASSPFYGNEQFF. DNA of the CDR3: TGCGCCAGCAGCCCCTTTTACGGCAATGAGCAGTTCTTC.

This chain connects TRBV12-5 to TRBJ2-5; D is possibly TRBD2 (6 bases). This CDR3 has 16 residues. Germline V CDR1 and CDR2: LGHNT, FRNRAP. The V end was cut by 0 bases, the J end by 7 bases, with 18 bases between. CDR3 region: CASGLVVGPSSGTQYF. The CDR3 bases are TGTGCTAGTGGTTTGGTTGTCGGCCCAAGTAGCGGGACCCAGTACTTC.

The rearrangement links TRBV6-2 or TRBV6-3 to TRBJ2-7; 8 positions agree with TRBD2. CDR3 length equals 15 residues. Germline lookup yields CDR1 MNHEY and CDR2 SVGEGT. V gave up 0 bases and J gave up 6 bases; unmatched junction bases: 7. The CDR3 region is CASSYSVRGDLEQYF. The CDR3 DNA follows: TGTGCCAGCAGTTACTCTGTGCGGGGGGATCTCGAGCAGTACTTC.

The CDR3 spells CASSQVAGGPISTDTQYF. DNA for the CDR3: TGCGCCAGCAGCCAAGTGGCGGGGGGCCCCATTAGCACAGATACGCAGTATTTT. The gene calls are TRBV4-3 and TRBJ2-3; 8 positions agree with TRBD2. The CDR3 is made up of 18 amino acids. V dropped 1 base and J dropped 0; count of bases not matched to a gene: 9. The V gene's germline CDR1 is LGHNA and CDR2 YSLEER.

This clone was detected only a few times. V gene TRBV27 combines with J gene TRBJ2-6; possibly TRBD2 for D (5 bases). CDR1 MNHEY and CDR2 SMNVEV come from the germline V gene (reference sequence). The CDR3 runs 19 residues. The ends were cut back, 4 bases at V and 1 base at J, with 20 bases in the middle. CDR3 in DNA: TGTGCCAGCAGTTCCACCAATGGGTTCCAGCGGTCTGGGGCCAACGTCCTGACTTTC. Its protein is CASSSTNGFQRSGANVLTF.

The chain combines TRBV5-4 with TRBJ2-7; 7 bases map to TRBD1. Trimming removed 4 bases from V and 0 bases from J; junction bases left unmatched: 7. The CDR3 consists of 15 residues. Germline V gives CDR1 SGHNT, CDR2 YYREEE (reference sequence). The DNA of the CDR3 is TGTGCCAGCAGCAACGCCGGGACAGCCTCCTACGAGCAGTACTTC. Its protein is CASSNAGTASYEQYF.

This sequence joins TRBV10-2 and TRBJ1-2; D may be TRBD1 (5 bases). V shed 5 bases and J shed 5 bases, with 18 bases lying between them. This CDR3 contains 15 residues. The germline gives CDR1 WSHSY, CDR2 SAAADI. CDR3: CASSLTKGDRYGYTF. CDR3 DNA sequence: TGCGCCAGCAGTCTAACAAAAGGGGATCGGTATGGCTACACCTTC.

Judged by abundance, this clone is medium-sized. The V and J genes are TRBV4-2 and TRBJ2-7; 9 nucleotides align to TRBD1. The CDR3 has 14 residues. V lost 2 bases to trimming and J lost 2 bases; unmatched junction nucleotides: 1. CDR1 LGHNA and CDR2 YNFKEQ come from the germline V gene. DNA for the CDR3: TGTGCCAGCAGCCAACGACAGGGGGCCTACGAGCAGTACTTC. It specifies CASSQRQGAYEQYF.

This rearrangement joins TRBV6-6 to TRBJ1-2, with TRBD1 as a possible D gene (6 bases). V was cut by 0 bases and J by 3 bases, with 11 bases left in between. CDR3 length: 15 amino acids. CDR1 and CDR2 (germline): MNHNY, SVGAGI (reference sequence). CDR3 region: CASSYSQGPYYGYTF. The CDR3 nucleotides read TGTGCCAGCAGTTACTCTCAGGGGCCTTACTATGGCTACACCTTC.

The rearrangement joins TRBV7-2 to TRBJ1-3, with D unclear. CDR3 length: 16 residues. The germline CDR1 and CDR2 sequences are SGHTA and FQGNSA. Trimming removed 3 bases at V and 0 bases at J, with 12 bases between. The CDR3 bases are TGTGCCAGCAGCTTTGAGGCGATGGGCTCTGGAAACACCATATATTTT. It is translated as CASSFEAMGSGNTIYF.

This clone has only one observation. V is TRBV10-1 and J is TRBJ2-7; 10 bases map to TRBD1. V was clipped by 2 bases and J by 5 bases; unmatched bases: 12. The CDR3 runs to 17 residues. Per the germline V gene, CDR1 is WNHNN and CDR2 is SYGVQD (reference sequence). The CDR3 DNA sequence: TGCGCCAGCAGTGAGCCCTCAGGAGGGACAGGGGATAACGAGCAGTACTTC. It codes for CASSEPSGGTGDNEQYF.

The chain joins TRBV21-1 to TRBJ2-2; the DNA was not used to check the table's D call, TRBD1. TRBV21-1 is shown as a pseudogene. The CDR3 sequence is 16 residues long. The CDR3 sequence is CASSLAGTANTGELFF. In DNA, the CDR3 is TGTGCCAGCAGCCTCGCGGGGACAGCTAACACCGGGGAGCTGTTTTTT.

The chain couples TRBV7-2 to TRBJ1-6, with 9 positions matching TRBD1. After removal of 5 bases from V and 7 bases from J, the junction contained 9 bases not matched to a gene. Germline V gives CDR1 SGHTA, CDR2 FQGNSA. There are 16 residues in the CDR3. CDR3 loop: CASSPQGASGNSPLHF. Written as DNA, the CDR3 is TGTGCCAGCAGCCCACAGGGGGCCAGTGGGAATTCACCCCTCCACTTT.

The chain joins TRBV18 to TRBJ2-5; TRBD1 is a possible D gene (5 bases). Germline CDR1 reads KGHSH; CDR2 reads LQKENI. The CDR3 spans 14 residues. Trimming stripped 3 bases from V and 4 bases from J, with 12 bases between. The CDR3, as DNA: TGTGCCAGCTCACCGGGGCAGGGTGTAGAGACCCAGTACTTC. This codes for CASSPGQGVETQYF.

The V and J genes are TRBV15 and TRBJ1-6; no clear D. This CDR3 region has 16 residues. Per the germline V gene, CDR1 is LNHNV and CDR2 is YYDKDF (reference sequence). V was cut by 0 bases and J by 8 bases, with 14 bases left in between. The CDR3 DNA reads as TGTGCCACCAGCAGAGATCTGACGGGGATTGATTCACCCCTCCACTTT. Translation gives CATSRDLTGIDSPLHF.

This chain uses TRBV6-2 or TRBV6-3 with TRBJ2-2; 14 nucleotides align to TRBD2. Germline CDR1 and CDR2: MNHEY and SVGEGT. The CDR3 covers 17 residues. J gave up 3 bases and V 5 bases, and 5 bases lay outside the gene matches. DNA for the CDR3: TGTGCCAGCAGTAGACTAGCGGGGGGGCCTCACACCGGGGAGCTGTTTTTT. Protein: CASSRLAGGPHTGELFF.

With respect to this clone: No DNA is shown, since the ends of the CDR3 on it are uncertain; the CDR3 is the one TCRdb lists. V gene TRBV5-1 combines with J gene TRBJ2-7; the D call TRBD1 from the table was never checked on the DNA. Counting both end residues, the CDR3 totals 16 amino acids. CDR1 and CDR2 from the germline V gene are SGHRS and YFSETQ. The CDR3: CASSFGPGQVSYEQYF.

The rearrangement links TRBV21-1 to TRBJ2-3; TRBD2, the table's D call, was not compared with the DNA. TRBV21-1 is classified as a pseudogene. The CDR3 consists of 14 residues. In DNA, the CDR3 is TGTGCCAGCAGCAAAGGGCTGAGGGCTGATACGCAGTATTTT. It translates to CASSKGLRADTQYF.

The chain carries TRBV28 and TRBJ1-1, with D possibly matching TRBD1 (6 bases). Trimming took 3 bases from V and 2 from J, leaving 10 bases between them. The V gene's germline CDR1 is MDHEN and CDR2 SYDVKM. The CDR3 consists of 14 residues. The CDR3 spells CASSFWTVNTEAFF. CDR3 nucleotides: TGTGCCAGCAGTTTCTGGACAGTTAACACTGAAGCTTTCTTT.

This chain uses TRBV28 with TRBJ2-1; possible D gene TRBD2, 5 bases. The germline gives CDR1 MDHEN, CDR2 SYDVKM. The V end was cut by 8 bases, the J end by 6 bases, with 14 bases between. The CDR3 is 13 amino acids. The CDR3 region is CASVRIRGNEQFF. The CDR3 DNA sequence: TGTGCCAGCGTTCGAATACGGGGCAATGAGCAGTTCTTC.

The genes are TRBV27 and TRBJ1-1, with D perhaps TRBD1 (6 bases). The CDR3 runs to 14 residues. CDR1 is MNHEY, CDR2 SMNVEV, per germline (reference sequence). Between the trimmed V and J ends, which lost 7 bases and 1 base, there was a span of 13 bases. The CDR3 DNA reads as TGTGCCAGCAAGTACGGGGGGCAGAACACTGAAGCTTTCTTT. It is translated as CASKYGGQNTEAFF.

This clone occurred once. The chain recombines TRBV2 with TRBJ2-3; D unclear. The CDR3 loop spans 11 amino acids. With 4 bases removed from V and 9 bases from J, the gap between germline ends came to 8 bases. Looked up from germline, CDR1 is SNHLY and CDR2 is FYNNEI. CDR3 region: CASSGGRTQYF. The CDR3 nucleotides are TGTGCCAGCAGTGGTGGCAGAACGCAGTATTTT. The whole variable domain, filled in from reference TRBV2 and TRBJ2-3, reads EPEVTQTPSHQVTQMGQEVILRCVPISNHLYFYWYRQILGQKVEFLVSFYNNEISEKSEIFDDQFSVERPDGSNFTLKIRSTKLEDSAMYFCASSGGRTQYFGPGTRLTVL.